These 2 T cell receptor beta chains originate from one sample sequenced in a study of shared clonotypes between healthy human individuals. Clones were read by immunoSEQ multiplex PCR, and TCRdb kept only the in-frame ones, dropping some. Counted here are about a million clones, about 80% occurring once; the ten biggest clones make up roughly 1.5%. Specimen: memory CD4+ T cells sorted from blood. Subset denoted: CD45RA-negative fraction. The receptors were gathered from a young man in good health.

This sequence joins TRBV28 and TRBJ1-6; D remains ambiguous. The CDR3 is 15 amino acids. Looked up from germline, CDR1 is MDHEN and CDR2 is SYDVKM. V gave up 7 bases and J gave up 9 bases, with 19 bases separating them. CDR3 in DNA: TGTGCCAGCACCAAAGGGCAGTCCTATGGTTCACCCCTCCACTTT. Translation gives CASTKGQSYGSPLHF.

The chain has TRBV27 and TRBJ1-5, with D maybe TRBD1 (6 bases). V was clipped by 5 bases and J by 6 bases, with 14 bases between them. This CDR3 has 14 residues. CDR1 and CDR2 from the germline V gene are MNHEY and SMNVEV (reference sequence). The CDR3 DNA sequence: TGTGCCAGCAGTCACAACAGGGTTAGTCAGCCCCAGCATTTT. Its translation is CASSHNRVSQPQHF.